This T cell receptor (beta chain) emerged from a study of metastatic and nonmetastatic thyroid tumors (TCRdb year 2020). As for the study more broadly: Repertoires were compared across peripheral blood and tumor or nodule tissue samples from malignant and benign thyroid patients. Results the study describes overall, beyond this receptor: In both blood and tumor samples, malignant tumors were reported to have significantly higher TCR beta diversity than benign nodules.

The table lists this clone with many counts. The antigen it binds to is not known. Base qualities are not recorded, but no much larger clone differs from it by a single base. Before undergoing thyroid surgery, none of the patients had been given any kind of treatment. Using T-cell receptor beta sequencing, the study looked back at clinical samples from patients collected from the early 2010s to the late 2010s. The library was obtained by PCR. The sequencer was an Illumina HiSeq 4000. High-throughput sequencing was used to profile the CDR3 region of the TCR beta-chain in every patient. Turning to the authors' computational methods: A classifier to discriminate distant-metastatic papillary thyroid cancer patients was built from CDR3 differences across clinicopathological groups. The Shannon index was used to assess repertoire diversity, and the Morisita-Horn index was used to assess tumor-blood repertoire similarity. TCRdb ran its own pipeline on the public reads, namely fastp trimming at Q25 and MiXCR clone calling, and kept in-frame beta chains. These V and J calls originate from TCRdb's pipeline instead of the authors' own analysis. The sample has roughly 48,000 clones on record, roughly 18% of them singletons. The ten most abundant clones make up around 3% of the sample.

The CDR3 measures 13 amino acids from cysteine to phenylalanine. Just CDR3 DNA is preserved here, 39 bases in frame from base 1. CDR1 and CDR2, looked up from the germline V gene (reference sequence), are DFQATT and SNEGSKA. Between the V and J ends, shortened by 5 bases and 1 base respectively, the junction contains 10 bases. The sequence was obtained from a female donor with papillary thyroid cancer or a benign thyroid nodule (not recorded which). Some clones in this sample may be carry-over from other donors' samples. The chain couples TRBV20-1 to TRBJ2-3; the D element might be TRBD1 or TRBD2, as each aligns at 5 bases. The material sequenced was blood. This receptor has the CDR3 CSALRDGTDTQYF. DNA sequence: TGCAGTGCTCTCAGGGACGGCACAGATACGCAGTATTTT.